This T cell receptor (beta chain) was retrieved from a study of CD4 T cells in relation to SARS-CoV-2 and coronaviruses. Study in general: PBMCs were cultured with antigen for less than twelve days before TCR beta sequencing. Negative control cultures got HIV-1 Nef peptides or no peptide.

CD4+ T cells from unexposed donors were obtained before the COVID-19 pandemic (2011-2018). The cells were cultured for about ten days before CD4+ T cells were isolated. Unexposed-donor CD4+ T cells were probed with SARS-CoV-2 S/N and four cold-coronavirus spikes, cells permitting. About this clone: Its antigen remains unknown.

Profiled with immunoSEQ multiplex PCR; TCRdb holds only in-frame clones, not every one. The sample contains 25,000 to 35,000 clones, roughly three quarters of which appear only once. The V gene end was trimmed by 10 bases and the J gene end by 6 bases; junction bases not matched to a gene: 9. The CDR3 runs to 14 residues. CDR1 is KGHDR and CDR2 is SFDVKD in the germline V gene. Study observations and caveats: No crossreactivity against non-spike viral proteins was tested here.

The V gene is TRBV24-1, the J gene TRBJ1-5; 9 bases align to TRBD1. The receptor comes from a human donor in good health. Material for sequencing was CD4+ T cells from PBMCs, cultured in vitro. Here the CDR3 reads CATSTGGSAQPQHF. The CDR3 DNA reads as TGTGCCACTTCGACAGGGGGGTCAGCTCAGCCCCAGCATTTT.